This T cell receptor beta chain was found in a study of blood T cell repertoires in COVID-19. About the study: Samples of COVID-19 (acute and convalescent) were obtained from the United States, Italy and Spain. PBMCs, B-cell-depleted T cells, or T cells provided the cDNA or gDNA that made up the material.

Participant age was roughly 18 to 100 years, and participants resided in approximately 24 US areas. Authors' processing steps: Reference gene primer amplification yielded estimated nucleated cell counts. Data came from immunoSEQ multiplex PCR; TCRdb stores just in-frame clones and leaves some out. That table supplies the V and J calls and clone size; D and trimming were determined from the DNA. The table shows under 300,000 clones, with approximately 90% occurring only once. The CDR3 has 12 amino acids. Trimming left V 0 bases short and J 12 bases short, with 9 bases between. CDR1 and CDR2 (germline): MRHNA, SNTAGT.

The TCR comes from a woman aged 50 to 65 who had recovered from COVID-19. The sample comprised PBMCs or T cells enriched from blood (not recorded which). The chain employs TRBV6-4 and TRBJ2-1; possible D gene TRBD2, 5 bases. CDR3: CASSDSKRGQFF. Here the CDR3 DNA reads TGTGCCAGCAGTGACTCGAAACGGGGGCAGTTCTTC.